The 28 T cell receptor beta chains presented below share a single source sample, sequenced in a study of CD8 T cells in Susac syndrome. A quantity of about 0.5 to 1 ug RNA underwent reverse transcription using random hexamers. One entry per CDR3 protein results from TCRdb running MiXCR on the immunoSEQ multiplex PCR reads. The data contain over 100,000 distinct CDR3 sequences, 95% to 98% of them singletons. The sequencing sample was made of CD4+ T cells from PBMCs. The receptor source for this set is a human donor in good health.

This clonotype occurred once. The V call is TRBV11-2, the J call TRBJ2-7; TRBD1 is a possible D gene (6 bases). With 6 bases removed from V and 3 bases from J, the gap between germline ends came to 18 bases. The CDR3 is made up of 15 amino acids. CDR1 and CDR2 (germline): SGHAT, FQNNGV. In DNA, the CDR3 is TGTGCCAGCAGACCAATGAAAGGACAGAGCTACGAGCAGTACTTC. Translation: CASRPMKGQSYEQYF. The full variable domain, its missing parts supplied by reference TRBV11-2 and TRBJ2-7, is EAGVAQSPRYKIIEKRQSVAFWCNPISGHATLYWYQQILGQGPKLLIQFQNNGVVDDSQLPKDRFSAERLKGVDSTLKIQPAKLEDSAVYLCASRPMKGQSYEQYFGPGTRLTVT.

The chain couples TRBV2 to TRBJ2-5; 9 nucleotides align to TRBD2. J gave up 3 bases and V 8 bases, and 7 bases lay outside the gene matches. Germline lookup yields CDR1 SNHLY and CDR2 FYNNEI. This CDR3 spans 14 amino acids. The DNA of the CDR3 is TGTGCCAGCCCCGGGATAGCGGGAGAAGAGACCCAGTACTTC. Translation gives CASPGIAGEETQYF.

This chain links TRBV20-1 with TRBJ2-1, with 7 bases matching TRBD2. This CDR3 is 15 amino acids long. V lost 1 base to trimming and J lost 9 bases; unmatched junction nucleotides: 12. Germline V gene sequence: CDR1 DFQATT, CDR2 SNEGSKA (reference sequence). The CDR3 spells CSARVVGRVVTEQFF. Here the CDR3 DNA reads TGCAGTGCTAGAGTCGTTGGGAGGGTAGTCACTGAGCAGTTCTTC.

The rearrangement links TRBV20-1 to TRBJ2-2, with D perhaps TRBD1 (6 bases). The CDR3 covers 14 residues. The ends were cut back, 1 base at V and 6 bases at J, with 12 bases in the middle. CDR1 and CDR2 from the germline V gene are DFQATT and SNEGSKA (reference sequence). The CDR3 sequence: CSARGGRNSGELFF. In DNA form, the CDR3 reads TGCAGTGCTAGAGGGGGGCGTAATTCCGGGGAGCTGTTTTTT.

The DNA for the CDR3 is TGTGCCAGCGGGGGACAGGTCTCCTACGAGCAGTACTTC. This codes for CASGGQVSYEQYF. V usage is TRBV28 and J usage is TRBJ2-7, with 8 positions matching TRBD1. Germline CDR1 and CDR2: MDHEN and SYDVKM. Losses at the gene ends were 8 bases for V and 0 bases for J; bases not matched to a gene: 3. This CDR3 comprises 13 residues.

This clonotype was found once. The genes are TRBV18 and TRBJ2-3, with 7 bases aligning to TRBD2. Germline CDR1 reads KGHSH; CDR2 reads LQKENI. CDR3 length equals 15 residues. The trim removed 5 bases at V and 0 bases at J, leaving 5 bases unmatched. The CDR3 DNA is TGTGCCAGCTCAAAACTAGCGTCTAGCACAGATACGCAGTATTTT. Translation: CASSKLASSTDTQYF.

The chain uses TRBV4-1 and TRBJ2-2, with 10 nucleotides matching TRBD1. Germline V gene lookup returns CDR1 MGHRA and CDR2 YSYEKL. The CDR3 is 16 amino acids. Trimming removed 5 bases from V and 5 bases from J; junction bases left unmatched: 8. The CDR3 is CASSNFGTGETGELFF. The CDR3 DNA reads TGCGCCAGCAGCAACTTCGGGACAGGGGAAACCGGGGAGCTGTTTTTT.

V is TRBV7-9 and J is TRBJ2-2; D may be TRBD1 (6 bases). V lost 5 bases to trimming and J lost 0 bases, with 19 bases between them. CDR3 length: 18 residues. Germline loops: CDR1 SEHNR, CDR2 FQNEAQ (reference sequence). This chain's CDR3 is CASSRRGVDSANTGELFF. CDR3 nucleotides: TGTGCCAGCAGCCGTAGAGGGGTGGACAGCGCGAACACCGGGGAGCTGTTTTTT.

The chain couples TRBV23-1 to TRBJ1-6; D call uncertain. TRBV23-1 is an ORF; its function is uncertain. V was pared by 4 bases and J by 7 bases, with 8 bases between. CDR3 size: 13 residues. The CDR3 coding sequence is TGCGCCAGCAGTCGGGCGGGGAATTCACCCCTCCACTTT. As protein: CASSRAGNSPLHF.

This chain connects TRBV20-1 to TRBJ2-7; no definite D call. CDR1 is DFQATT and CDR2 is SNEGSKA in the germline V gene (reference sequence). This CDR3 has 12 amino acids. The germline V and J ends were trimmed by 2 bases and 4 bases, with 9 bases remaining between them. The DNA of the CDR3 is TGCAGTGCTAGACAGGACCAGTACGAGCAGTACTTC. This encodes CSARQDQYEQYF.

The V call is TRBV18, the J call TRBJ2-3; no reliable D call. Trimming shortened V by 6 bases and J by 5 bases, and 9 bases separated the two germline ends. The length of the CDR3 is 12 residues. CDR1 KGHSH and CDR2 LQKENI come from the germline V gene. This chain's CDR3 is CASSADRDTQYF. As DNA, the CDR3 is TGTGCCAGCTCGGCGGATCGAGATACGCAGTATTTT.

This chain links TRBV4-1 with TRBJ2-1; D may be TRBD1 or TRBD2 (6 bases each). The CDR3 sequence is 17 residues long. The V end was cut by 3 bases, the J end by 4 bases, with 19 bases between. Germline V gene lookup returns CDR1 MGHRA and CDR2 YSYEKL. For the CDR3, the DNA is TGCGCCAGCAGCCAGGAGGGTGGGGGGCTTGGGTACAATGAGCAGTTCTTC. Translation: CASSQEGGGLGYNEQFF.

CDR3 coding DNA: TGTGCCAGTAATCGCAGGGGGCAACAAGAGACCCAGTACTTC. This gives the protein CASNRRGQQETQYF. The chain uses TRBV19 and TRBJ2-5; 8 bases are a match to TRBD1. V dropped 7 bases and J dropped 2; count of bases not matched to a gene: 6. Looked up from germline, CDR1 is LNHDA and CDR2 is SQIVND (reference sequence). The CDR3 is made up of 14 amino acids.

This chain uses TRBV6-6 with TRBJ1-3; D is possibly TRBD1 (5 bases). Per germline, CDR1 MNHNY and CDR2 SVGAGI (reference sequence). The CDR3 sequence is 12 residues long. V was clipped by 8 bases and J by 2 bases, with 7 bases between them. Written as DNA, the CDR3 is TGTGCCAGCGGGGCGCCTGGAAACACCATATATTTT. It is translated as CASGAPGNTIYF.

This rearrangement joins TRBV3-1 to TRBJ2-1, with TRBD2 identical over 13 bases. V shed 4 bases, J shed 7 bases, and the junction held 4 bases outside the gene matches. This CDR3 has 15 residues. The V gene's germline CDR1 is LGHDT and CDR2 YNNKEL (reference sequence). CDR3 in DNA: TGTGCCAGCAGCCCAACTAGCGGGGGGGGAAATGAGCAGTTCTTC. Protein sequence: CASSPTSGGGNEQFF.

The rearrangement uses TRBV28 and TRBJ2-7; TRBD1 aligns across 8 bases. CDR3 length equals 16 residues. CDR1 is MDHEN, CDR2 SYDVKM, per germline. With 4 bases clipped from V and 6 bases from J, the junction kept 14 bases outside the gene matches. Here the CDR3 reads CASSSHAGGPPPEQYF. The CDR3 DNA follows: TGTGCCAGCAGTTCCCATGCAGGGGGCCCGCCCCCCGAGCAGTACTTC.

This chain links TRBV4-3 with TRBJ2-1; D is perhaps TRBD2 (6 bases). Germline CDR1 LGHNA, CDR2 YSLEER. Trimming left V 0 bases short and J 5 bases short, with 17 bases between. The CDR3 sequence is 17 residues long. The CDR3 is CASSQDLSSAPHNEQFF. For the CDR3, the DNA is TGCGCCAGCAGCCAAGACTTGTCTAGCGCACCCCACAATGAGCAGTTCTTC.

The V and J genes are TRBV5-6 and TRBJ2-5; no clear D gene. The length of the CDR3 is 17 residues. Per germline, CDR1 SGHDT and CDR2 YYEEEE. V shed 6 bases and J shed 3 bases, with 24 bases lying between them. The CDR3 spells CASTLNIGISRKETQYF. As DNA, the CDR3 is TGTGCCAGCACCCTGAATATAGGGATTTCGCGTAAAGAGACCCAGTACTTC.

V gene TRBV5-1 combines with J gene TRBJ2-7, with 7 bases fitting TRBD1. Germline V gives CDR1 SGHRS, CDR2 YFSETQ. J gave up 0 bases and V 4 bases, and 4 bases lay outside the gene matches. The CDR3 contains 14 residues. CDR3 in amino acids: CASSGTASSYEQYF. In DNA form, the CDR3 reads TGCGCCAGCAGCGGGACAGCAAGCTCCTACGAGCAGTACTTC.

The genes are TRBV4-2 and TRBJ1-2, with TRBD1 matching 9 bases. The CDR3 length is 14 residues. J gave up 8 bases and V 1 base, and 5 bases lay outside the gene matches. Germline CDR1 LGHNA, CDR2 YNFKEQ. The CDR3 loop reads CASSQVGQGWGYTF. CDR3 nucleotide sequence: TGTGCCAGCAGCCAAGTGGGACAGGGTTGGGGCTACACCTTC.

This chain links TRBV6-1 with TRBJ1-6; D remains unclear. Germline loops: CDR1 MNHNS, CDR2 SASEGT. V lost 1 base and J lost 9, with 1 base in between. This CDR3 is built from 11 residues. CDR3 DNA sequence: TGTGCCAGCAGTGAAGGTTCACCCCTCCACTTT. It is translated as CASSEGSPLHF.

The V and J genes are TRBV24-1 and TRBJ1-2; D possibly corresponds to TRBD1 (5 bases). Trimming shortened V by 4 bases and J by 8 bases, and 13 bases separated the two germline ends. The CDR3 runs to 13 residues. CDR1 is KGHDR and CDR2 is SFDVKD in the germline V gene. The CDR3 loop is CATSDPGQRGYTF. The CDR3 DNA sequence: TGTGCCACCAGTGACCCCGGACAAAGGGGCTACACCTTC.

This clonotype was picked up one time. The V gene is TRBV18, the J gene TRBJ2-5, with 10 bases lining up with TRBD1. This CDR3 region has 15 residues. V lost 9 bases to trimming and J lost 5 bases; unmatched junction nucleotides: 12. Germline-derived CDR1 and CDR2 are KGHSH and LQKENI. CDR3 nucleotide sequence: TGTGCCAGTGGTTCCGGGACAGGGGCTCGGGAGACCCAGTACTTC. Amino acid sequence: CASGSGTGARETQYF.

This clonotype appeared a single time. For the CDR3, the DNA is TGTGCCTGGAGTGCCGGGGGTGGCTACACCTTC. Amino acid sequence: CAWSAGGGYTF. The V call is TRBV30, the J call TRBJ1-2; a possible D gene is TRBD1 (5 bases). This CDR3 region has 11 residues. V was pared by 1 base and J by 7 bases, with 7 bases between. Looked up from germline, CDR1 is GTSNPN and CDR2 is SVGIG (reference sequence).

The chain couples TRBV12-3 or TRBV12-4 to TRBJ2-3, with D uncertain. V shed 1 base and J shed 3 bases, with 5 bases lying between them. The CDR3 spans 13 residues. The CDR3, as DNA: TGTGCCAGCAGTTTAGGAGAGACAGATACGCAGTATTTT. Its translation is CASSLGETDTQYF.

This clonotype was recorded once. The chain links TRBV23-1 to TRBJ1-1; 7 bases are a match to TRBD1. TRBV23-1 is an ORF; its function is uncertain. J lost 0 bases, V lost 3 bases, and 10 bases had no gene match. This CDR3 has 17 amino acids. The CDR3 sequence: CASSQTRRDRVNTEAFF. CDR3 coding DNA: TGCGCCAGCAGTCAGACACGACGGGACAGAGTGAACACTGAAGCTTTCTTT.

The count of this clonotype is one. The V call is TRBV6-5, the J call TRBJ1-4, with D hard to call. The CDR3 has 15 residues. V shed 4 bases and J shed 0 bases, with 9 bases lying between them. The germline CDR1 and CDR2 sequences are MNHEY and SVGAGI. CDR3 protein: CASSSDPATNEKLFF. The CDR3 DNA sequence: TGTGCCAGCAGTTCCGACCCTGCAACTAATGAAAAACTGTTTTTT.

The chain joins TRBV18 to TRBJ2-3; 9 bases are a match to TRBD1. CDR1 is KGHSH and CDR2 is LQKENI in the germline V gene. V shed 4 bases, J shed 6 bases, and the junction held 8 bases outside the gene matches. This CDR3 comprises 15 residues. The CDR3 DNA reads TGTGCCAGCTCACAATCGGGACAGGGAGGTGATACGCAGTATTTT. Translation gives CASSQSGQGGDTQYF.